This T cell receptor (beta chain) is drawn from a study of cytomegalovirus exposure and HLA in healthy donors. Study-wide points: A later analysis showed HLA-associated TCR beta chains outstripping equally common others in clonal expansion. A few of the chains that were CMV-associated were confirmed in vitro to be specific for CMV antigens. The authors enumerated some 160 TCR beta chains as linked to cytomegalovirus.

Worth noting for this clone: The antigen is unknown.

PCR involved 60 Vbeta and 13 Jbeta primers. Original analysis: An analysis performed later counted 74 million or so unique TCR beta chains (roughly 11 million of them shared). Libraries were prepared by immunoSEQ multiplex PCR; TCRdb keeps only in-frame clonotypes and omits some of them. V and J calls plus clone size are reproduced from that table; the DNA served to infer D and trimming. With about 160,000 clones in the sample, the ten largest clones hold around 1.5%. Per the germline V gene, CDR1 is MNHEY and CDR2 is SMNVEV (reference sequence). V was clipped by 7 bases and J by 5 bases, with 8 bases between them. The CDR3 sequence is 12 residues long.

The rearrangement uses TRBV27 and TRBJ2-2; TRBD2 is a possible D gene (5 bases). Sequenced input: PBMCs. The sequence was collected from a woman in her forties or fifties in good health and CMV-seronegative. In DNA, the CDR3 is TGTGCCAGCAATCGAGGGACCGGGGAGCTGTTTTTT. This gives the protein CASNRGTGELFF.